The T cell receptor beta chain under discussion was sequenced for a study of blood T cell repertoires in COVID-19. Study-level information: Acute-phase and convalescent COVID-19 samples originated in the United States, Italy and Spain. T cells, B-cell-depleted T cells, or PBMCs provided the cDNA or gDNA that served as material.

Original analysis: Estimation of nucleated cell counts was performed using reference gene primer amplification. The protocol was immunoSEQ multiplex PCR, while the TCRdb copy is restricted to in-frame clones and leaves out a portion. V, J and clone size are those of that table, while D and trimming were read from the DNA. Found here are tens of thousands of clones, 83% of them singletons; the top ten hold approximately 10%. The CDR3 spans 13 residues. Between the trimmed V and J ends, which lost 1 base and 7 bases, there was a span of 8 bases. The germline gives CDR1 SGHNT, CDR2 YENEEA. The J gene is TRBJ2-1, the V gene TRBV11-3; D ambiguous. The origin of this receptor is a human donor in a cohort sampled during active COVID-19. Sequenced sample: peripheral blood. CDR3 bases: TGTGCCAGCAGCTTAGGAGAGTTAAATGAGCAGTTCTTC. Translating it yields CASSLGELNEQFF.